A selection of T cell receptor beta chains follows, all from one sample in a study of shared clonotypes between healthy human individuals. TCRdb's table, derived via immunoSEQ multiplex PCR, lists solely in-frame clones and lacks some. The table records about 1.1 million clones, about 84% of them present only once. Source material: memory CD4+ T cells from PBMCs. The origin of the receptors is a man aged 18-30 years in good health. Some clones in this sample may be carry-over from other donors' samples. Each CDR3 is given with its conserved first and last residue. The order of the fields is D gene, V gene, clone size, J gene, CDR3 protein, CDR3 DNA. A D gene is named only where the DNA matches it firmly. Only part of the rows carry a size: once, few, many, or a class if the clone is expanded.

.	TRBV10-2	.	TRBJ2-1	CASSLAGEQFF	TGCGCCAGCAGCCTAGCAGGGGAGCAGTTCTTC
.	TRBV19	.	TRBJ1-5	CASKFPGREGQPQHF	TGTGCCAGTAAGTTCCCCGGACGAGAAGGTCAGCCCCAGCATTTT
.	TRBV5-1	.	TRBJ1-4	CASSPDSSSTEKLFF	TGCGCCAGCAGCCCGGACAGCTCCTCGACTGAAAAACTGTTTTTT
.	TRBV4-2	.	TRBJ2-2	CASSQVGGELFF	TGTGCCAGCAGCCAAGTGGGCGGGGAGCTGTTTTTT
.	TRBV5-1	.	TRBJ2-5	CASSLVGALNQETQYF	TGCGCCAGCAGCTTGGTCGGCGCATTGAACCAAGAGACCCAGTACTTC
TRBD1	TRBV29-1	many	TRBJ2-5	CSVEGWDSQYF	TGCAGCGTTGAAGGCTGGGACAGCCAGTACTTC
.	TRBV7-9	.	TRBJ1-1	CASSLVAEGAFF	TGTGCCAGCAGCTTAGTGGCAGAGGGGGCTTTCTTT
.	TRBV11-3	.	TRBJ2-1	CASSPISGAEQFF	TGTGCCAGCAGCCCTATCTCGGGGGCAGAGCAGTTCTTC
.	TRBV14	.	TRBJ1-1	CASSHAGLLGGWDAEAFF	TGTGCCAGCAGCCATGCTGGCCTTTTAGGGGGGTGGGACGCTGAAGCTTTCTTT
TRBD1	TRBV18	.	TRBJ1-2	CASSPGTEYGYTF	TGTGCCAGCTCACCTGGGACAGAATATGGCTACACCTTC
.	TRBV4-2	.	TRBJ2-5	CASSQVFANPAQTQYF	TGTGCCAGCAGCCAAGTTTTTGCCAACCCGGCCCAGACCCAGTACTTC
.	TRBV19	.	TRBJ1-2	CASTSTGTTNYGYTF	TGTGCCAGTACAAGTACAGGGACGACTAACTATGGCTACACCTTC
.	TRBV7-6	.	TRBJ2-7	CASSPLGGGPSGYEQYF	TGTGCCAGCAGCCCGCTAGGGGGGGGACCTTCAGGTTACGAGCAGTACTTC